This T cell receptor (beta chain) comes out of a study of siplizumab effects on memory and regulatory T cells. Sequencing used immunoSEQ multiplex PCR; TCRdb keeps in-frame clones, though not all of them. The sample carries about 110,000 clones, 92% recorded once. Study-level results: Naive T cells seemed more diverse than memory cells and seemed major alloresponse contributors.

The sample holds one count of this clone. Its specificity is unknown. Material for sequencing was Tregs sorted from blood. The sequence was obtained from a human donor in good health.

CDR3 DNA: TGTGCCAGCTCACCGGGGACAGGGGCACGTCAGCCCCAGCATTTT. Translated, it gives CASSPGTGARQPQHF. The V and J genes are TRBV18 and TRBJ1-5; TRBD1 matches at 10 bases. CDR1 is KGHSH, CDR2 LQKENI, per germline. CDR3 length: 15 residues. V was pared by 3 bases and J by 6 bases, with 5 bases of the junction left unmatched.